These 26 T cell receptor beta chains share one sample of origin, sequenced in a study of Graves' ophthalmopathy and Graves' hyperthyroidism. Beta-chain TCR CDR3 regions were amplified from RNA transcripts. An initial RT-PCR round employing HTBI primers preceded a second-round multiplex PCR. TCRdb itself ran the multiplex PCR reads through MiXCR, one entry per CDR3 protein. The sample gives 580,000 or so distinct CDR3 sequences, roughly 39% of which show up once; about 4.2% is in the top ten. Sequences were obtained from peripheral blood or thyroid tissue (not recorded which). The receptors were gathered from an adult man with Graves' hyperthyroidism.

This clonotype has at least ten counts. The V and J genes are TRBV12-3 or TRBV12-4 and TRBJ1-2; TRBD1 might be the D (6 bases). This CDR3 has 12 amino acids. V lost 6 bases to trimming and J lost 7 bases, with 12 bases between them. CDR3 nucleotide sequence: TGTGCCAGCAGCTTGGGGGGGCCTGGCTACACCTTC. Residues: CASSLGGPGYTF.

In this sample, this clonotype turned up many times. The DNA for the CDR3 is TGTGCCAGCAGTTCCGGACAGTCCCTAAAGCCCCAGCATTTT. It specifies CASSSGQSLKPQHF. The rearrangement links TRBV27 to TRBJ1-5; a weak D match, TRBD1 (6 bases). Germline assignment: CDR1 MNHEY and CDR2 SMNVEV (reference sequence). The CDR3 has 14 amino acids. V was clipped by 4 bases and J by 8 bases, with 15 bases between them.

This clonotype was seen a few times. V gene TRBV4-1 combines with J gene TRBJ1-4, with a possible D match to TRBD1 (5 bases). There are 16 residues in the CDR3. The germline V gene has CDR1 MGHRA and CDR2 YSYEKL. Trimming removed 1 base from V and 7 bases from J, with 16 bases in between. The CDR3 here is CASSQAPGGEGEKLFF. In DNA, the CDR3 is TGCGCCAGCAGCCAAGCCCCCGGGGGTGAAGGTGAAAAACTGTTTTTT.

This clonotype was found many times. This chain uses TRBV7-3 with TRBJ2-5, with a weak D call TRBD1 (7 bases). The CDR3 is made up of 14 amino acids. V dropped 6 bases and J dropped 2 bases, with 13 bases sitting between them. Germline-derived CDR1 and CDR2 are SGHTA and FQGTGA. The CDR3 loop reads CASRGGTAQETQYF. CDR3 in DNA: TGTGCCAGCAGAGGGGGGACAGCGCAAGAGACCCAGTACTTC.

This clonotype was observed many times. V and J are TRBV6-1 and TRBJ2-7; D unresolved. This CDR3 is 12 amino acids long. V was trimmed by 7 bases and J by 4 bases, leaving 11 bases between them. Germline V gene data show CDR1 as MNHNS and CDR2 as SASEGT. Here the CDR3 reads CASNEMGYEQYF. The CDR3 DNA reads as TGTGCCAGCAACGAGATGGGTTACGAGCAGTACTTC.

This clonotype was recorded a few times. This rearrangement joins TRBV9 to TRBJ1-3; D ambiguous. The CDR3 runs to 15 residues. Germline loops: CDR1 SGDLS, CDR2 YYNGEE. V dropped 0 bases and J dropped 4 bases, with 11 bases sitting between them. This CDR3 reads CASSVVPQSGNTIYF. The DNA of the CDR3 is TGTGCCAGCAGCGTAGTGCCCCAGTCCGGAAACACCATATATTTT.

This clonotype was counted a few times. CDR3 DNA: TGCAGCGTTCAAGCGGACCGTCGTTACGAGCAGTACTTC. Translation gives CSVQADRRYEQYF. This chain connects TRBV29-1 to TRBJ2-7, with a tentative D call TRBD2 (5 bases). This CDR3 is 13 amino acids long. The germline V gene encodes CDR1 SQVTM and CDR2 ANQGSEA. V lost 5 bases and J 4 bases, leaving 15 bases between the germline ends.

This clonotype was counted at least ten times. The chain recombines TRBV7-8 with TRBJ2-7; tentatively, D is TRBD1 (6 bases). This CDR3 region has 13 residues. Germline CDR1 SGHVS, CDR2 FQNEAQ. Trimming removed 4 bases at V and 4 bases at J, with 11 bases between. The DNA of the CDR3 is TGTGCCAGCAGCTCCCCCGGACAGTACGAGCAGTACTTC. Translation gives CASSSPGQYEQYF. Complete variable domain (other parts from reference TRBV7-8 and TRBJ2-7): GAGVSQSPRYKVAKRGQDVALRCDPISGHVSLFWYQQALGQGPEFLTYFQNEAQLDKSGLPSDRFFAERPEGSVSTLKIQRTQQEDSAVYLCASSSPGQYEQYFGPGTRLTVT.

The chain has TRBV7-8 and TRBJ1-2, with D unresolved. Trimming cost V 8 bases and J 4 bases, with 11 bases left between them. Germline-derived CDR1 and CDR2 are SGHVS and FQNEAQ. This CDR3 contains 12 residues. CDR3 sequence reads: CASLAGSYGYTF. The CDR3 DNA reads TGTGCCAGCTTAGCGGGGTCCTATGGCTACACCTTC. The variable domain in full, completed from reference TRBV7-8 and TRBJ1-2, reads GAGVSQSPRYKVAKRGQDVALRCDPISGHVSLFWYQQALGQGPEFLTYFQNEAQLDKSGLPSDRFFAERPEGSVSTLKIQRTQQEDSAVYLCASLAGSYGYTFGSGTRLTVV.

This clonotype was seen many times. The CDR3 DNA sequence: TGTGCCACCTCGCGGGAGGGCGGTAGCAATCAGCCCCAGCATTTT. This gives the protein CATSREGGSNQPQHF. J is TRBJ1-5 and V is TRBV24-1; D ambiguous. The germline V gene has CDR1 KGHDR and CDR2 SFDVKD. With 9 bases removed from V and 0 bases from J, the gap between germline ends came to 14 bases. There are 15 residues in the CDR3.

About this clonotype: Germline and junction disagree at one end, which may indicate a read error. V usage is TRBV5-1 and J usage is TRBJ2-6, with D tentatively TRBD1 (6 bases). The germline V gene encodes CDR1 SGHRS and CDR2 YFSETQ. This CDR3 has 17 amino acids. The CDR3 spells CASSRDTGLAGANVLAF. As DNA, the CDR3 is TGCGCCAGCAGCCGGGACACAGGGTTGGCCGGGGCCAACGTCCTGGCTTTC.

Many counts were recorded for this clonotype. This chain links TRBV5-5 with TRBJ1-6, with no clear D. There are 16 residues in the CDR3. The germline V gene has CDR1 SGHKS and CDR2 YYEKEE (reference sequence). V lost 0 bases and J 7 bases, leaving 14 bases between the germline ends. The chain's CDR3 is CASSLVLYNVNSPLHF. DNA for the CDR3: TGTGCCAGCAGCTTGGTTCTGTATAACGTCAATTCACCCCTCCACTTT.

Many counts were recorded for this clonotype. The chain combines TRBV6-5 with TRBJ1-2; no reliable D call. Germline V gene sequence: CDR1 MNHEY, CDR2 SVGAGI. CDR3 length: 13 amino acids. Trimming cost V 2 bases and J 8 bases, with 12 bases left between them. CDR3 sequence: CASSYEGGRGYTF. As DNA, the CDR3 is TGTGCCAGCAGTTACGAAGGAGGGCGAGGCTACACCTTC.

This clonotype was counted at least ten times. V usage is TRBV6-1 and J usage is TRBJ1-2; no definite D call. There are 14 residues in the CDR3. Germline CDR1 reads MNHNS; CDR2 reads SASEGT. V was clipped by 1 base and J by 5 bases, with 11 bases between them. Here the CDR3 DNA reads TGTGCCAGCAGTGAAGATGGAGGGCCGTATGGCTACACCTTC. Protein product: CASSEDGGPYGYTF.

This clonotype was recorded many times. The chain has TRBV2 and TRBJ2-6; D gene ambiguous. The CDR3 is 18 amino acids. Germline V CDR1 and CDR2: SNHLY, FYNNEI. Trimming took 7 bases from V and 0 from J, leaving 19 bases between them. The CDR3 region has the DNA TGTGCCAGCAATGGAAGGATTCCCCGCCTCTCTGGGGCCAACGTCCTGACTTTC. This encodes CASNGRIPRLSGANVLTF.

Concerning this clonotype: A much larger clone lies one base from this, so it may be a read error. V and J are TRBV5-1 and TRBJ1-3, with 7 bases lining up with TRBD1. This CDR3 is built from 17 residues. CDR1 is SGHRS, CDR2 YFSETQ, per germline. Here the CDR3 reads CASSLLTGVLSGDTIYF. In DNA, the CDR3 is TGCGCCAGCAGCTTGCTAACAGGGGTTCTCTCTGGAGACACCATATATTTT.

This clonotype was detected many times. The V call is TRBV20-1, the J call TRBJ1-1; D is undetermined. Germline loops: CDR1 DFQATT, CDR2 SNEGSKA (reference sequence). This CDR3 has 13 residues. The ends were cut back, 4 bases at V and 3 bases at J, with 12 bases in the middle. The DNA of the CDR3 is TGCAGTGCTAATGGGTATTTGGACACTGAAGCTTTCTTT. This sequence encodes CSANGYLDTEAFF.

In its sample, this clonotype was seen many times. Mismatch with germline at one junction end may stem from a read error. The genes are TRBV10-3 and TRBJ1-2; TRBD1 aligns across 9 bases. Per germline, CDR1 ENHRY and CDR2 SYGVKD. The CDR3 sequence is 16 residues long. In DNA form, the CDR3 reads TGTGCCATCAGACCTACCGGGACAGGGACTAACTATGACTACACCTTC. Amino acid sequence: CAIRPTGTGTNYDYTF.

V and J are TRBV2 and TRBJ2-3; TRBD1 matches 8 bases. J lost 4 bases, V lost 7 bases, and 7 bases had no gene match. Germline V gene lookup returns CDR1 SNHLY and CDR2 FYNNEI. There are 14 residues in the CDR3. Here the CDR3 reads CASNRQDRADTQYF. In DNA form, the CDR3 reads TGTGCCAGCAATAGACAGGACAGGGCAGATACGCAGTATTTT.

The V call is TRBV20-1, the J call TRBJ2-5, with TRBD1 matching 7 bases. V gave up 4 bases and J gave up 4 bases; unmatched junction bases: 9. CDR3 length: 14 amino acids. Germline CDR1 DFQATT, CDR2 SNEGSKA (reference sequence). The CDR3 sequence is CSATRQGLRETQYF. The CDR3 region has the DNA TGCAGTGCTACCCGACAGGGTTTGCGAGAGACCCAGTACTTC.

The rearrangement uses TRBV7-9 and TRBJ1-1; D gene ambiguous. Germline loops: CDR1 SEHNR, CDR2 FQNEAQ (reference sequence). Trimming shortened V by 0 bases and J by 1 base, and 15 bases separated the two germline ends. CDR3 length equals 17 residues. CDR3 sequence: CASSLAAGPRTNTEAFF. The CDR3 DNA follows: TGTGCCAGCAGCTTAGCTGCGGGCCCTAGAACGAACACTGAAGCTTTCTTT.

At least ten counts were recorded for this clonotype. The rearrangement joins TRBV15 to TRBJ2-2; D is perhaps TRBD1 (6 bases). V lost 6 bases and J lost 2, with 13 bases in between. Germline assignment: CDR1 LNHNV and CDR2 YYDKDF (reference sequence). The CDR3 has 15 amino acids. This CDR3 is CATSRDTLNTGELFF. For the CDR3, the DNA is TGTGCCACCAGTAGGGACACCCTTAACACCGGGGAGCTGTTTTTT.

This clonotype appeared once. CDR3 bases: TGTGCCACCAGCACAGAAGGGGACACTGAAGCTTTCTTT. As protein: CATSTEGDTEAFF. V and J are TRBV24-1 and TRBJ1-1, with D possibly being TRBD1 (5 bases). The CDR3 covers 13 residues. From germline, CDR1 is KGHDR and CDR2 SFDVKD. Between the trimmed V and J ends, which lost 7 bases and 3 bases, there was a span of 11 bases.

This clonotype was observed many times. V and J are TRBV12-3 or TRBV12-4 and TRBJ1-2; D is unresolved. V was pared by 5 bases and J by 6 bases, with 16 bases between. The CDR3 covers 14 residues. DNA of the CDR3: TGTGCCAGCAGTGCCCGAGGAGGGATCGATGGCTACACCTTC. Protein sequence: CASSARGGIDGYTF.

This clonotype came up many times. This sequence joins TRBV24-1 and TRBJ2-2; D is unresolved. V was clipped by 5 bases and J by 0 bases, with 6 bases between them. This CDR3 comprises 14 residues. CDR1 is KGHDR and CDR2 is SFDVKD in the germline V gene. CDR3 bases: TGTGCCACCAGTGTCGGGCCGAACACCGGGGAGCTGTTTTTT. It yields the protein CATSVGPNTGELFF.

V and J are TRBV29-1 and TRBJ2-5; 8 bases map to TRBD1. V lost 7 bases, J lost 5 bases, and 6 bases stayed unmatched. CDR3 length: 12 residues. Germline assignment: CDR1 SQVTM and CDR2 ANQGSEA. The CDR3: CSAGGFGETQYF. The DNA for the CDR3 is TGCAGCGCAGGGGGCTTCGGGGAGACCCAGTACTTC.